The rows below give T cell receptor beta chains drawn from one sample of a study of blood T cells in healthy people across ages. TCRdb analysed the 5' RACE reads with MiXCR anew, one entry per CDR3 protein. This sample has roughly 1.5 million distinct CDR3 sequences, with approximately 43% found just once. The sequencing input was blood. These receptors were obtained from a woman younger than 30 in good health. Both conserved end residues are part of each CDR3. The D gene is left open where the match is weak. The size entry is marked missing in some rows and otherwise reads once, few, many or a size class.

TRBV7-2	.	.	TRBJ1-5	TGTGCCAGCAGCTTAGGGGCAGGGAGTCTCACAGATACGCAGCATTTT	CASSLGAGSLTDTQHF
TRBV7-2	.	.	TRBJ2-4	TGTGCCAGCAGCTTCCTAGGCCTACAGGCTAGGTTAAACATTCAGTACTTC	CASSFLGLQARLNIQYF
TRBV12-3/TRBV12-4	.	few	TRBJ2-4	TGTGCCAGCAGTTTTATAGGCATTCAGTACTTC	CASSFIGIQYF
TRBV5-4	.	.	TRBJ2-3	TGTGCCAGCAGCACGGACCCCACAGATACGCAGTATTTT	CASSTDPTDTQYF
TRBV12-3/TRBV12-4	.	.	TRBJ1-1	TGTGCCAGCAGGACAGGTATGAACACTGAAGCTTTCTTT	CASRTGMNTEAFF
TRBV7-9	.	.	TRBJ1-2	TGTGCCAGCAGCTTACTCGGACAGACCTATGGCTACACCTTC	CASSLLGQTYGYTF
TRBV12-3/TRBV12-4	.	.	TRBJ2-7	TGTGCCAGCAGTTGCTCCGGCCTACTACCATACGAGCAGTACTTC	CASSCSGLLPYEQYF
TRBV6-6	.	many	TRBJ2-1	TGTGCCAGCAGCCCGAGCGGCCCCTCCTACAATGAGCAGTTCTTC	CASSPSGPSYNEQFF
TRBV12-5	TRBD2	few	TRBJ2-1	TGTGCTAGTGGTTCTATAAACGTAGCGGGGGGCATGCATGAGCAGTTCTTC	CASGSINVAGGMHEQFF
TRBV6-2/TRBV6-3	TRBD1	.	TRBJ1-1	TGTGCCAGCAAAGCAGGGGGAACCCTTCGGGCTTTCTTT	CASKAGGTLRAFF
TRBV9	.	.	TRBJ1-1	TGTGCCAGCAGCGTAGATACGGGCGCTGAAGCTTTCTTT	CASSVDTGAEAFF
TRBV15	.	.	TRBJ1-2	TGTGCCACCAGCAGAGGTGGACGGCCGGTAACTATCAGCTACACCTTC	CATSRGGRPVTISYTF
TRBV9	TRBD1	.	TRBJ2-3	TGTGCCAGCAGCGCTAGACAGGGAGGCACAGATACGCAGTATTTT	CASSARQGGTDTQYF
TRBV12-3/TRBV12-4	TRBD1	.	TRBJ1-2	TGTGCCAGCAGCCACGGGACAGGCGGTCATGGCTACACCTTC	CASSHGTGGHGYTF
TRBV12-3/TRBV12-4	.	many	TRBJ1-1	TGTGCCAGCAGTTTAGGGGGTCCTGAAGCTTTCTTT	CASSLGGPEAFF
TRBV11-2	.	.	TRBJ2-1	TGTGCCAGCACCTTCGGGCAAGCAGATGAGCAGTTCTTC	CASTFGQADEQFF
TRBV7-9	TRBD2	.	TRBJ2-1	TGTGCCAGCAGCTCCTCTAGCGGGAGTGGCAATGAGCAGTTCTTC	CASSSSSGSGNEQFF
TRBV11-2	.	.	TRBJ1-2	TGTGCCAGCAGCTTAGCTGTAGATCTGATCTATGGCTACACCTTC	CASSLAVDLIYGYTF
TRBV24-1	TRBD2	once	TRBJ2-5	TGTGCCACCAGCCGTAGCCCGTCTAGCGGGCAAAACAATGAGCAGTACTTC	CATSRSPSSGQNNEQYF
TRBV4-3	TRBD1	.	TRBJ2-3	TGCGCCAGCAGCCCCAACAGGGGGCTGAGAGATACGCAGTATTTT	CASSPNRGLRDTQYF
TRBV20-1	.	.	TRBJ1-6	TGCAGTGCTCCACCAGGGGATGATAATTCACCCCTCCACTTT	CSAPPGDDNSPLHF
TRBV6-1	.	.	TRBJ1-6	TGTGCCAGCACCAGGGCCTACCATAGCTCCTATAATTCACCCCTCCACTTT	CASTRAYHSSYNSPLHF
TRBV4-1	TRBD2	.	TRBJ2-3	TGCGCCAGCAGCCGACTACTAGCGGGGGAGAGCACAGATACGCAGTATTTT	CASSRLLAGESTDTQYF
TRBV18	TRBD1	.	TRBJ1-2	TGTGCCAGCTCACCGAACCCGACAGGGGACTATGGCTACACCTTC	CASSPNPTGDYGYTF
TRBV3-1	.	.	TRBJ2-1	TGTGCCAGCAGCCGAGAGGGACTTGAAGCCTACAATGGGCAGTTCTTC	CASSREGLEAYNGQFF
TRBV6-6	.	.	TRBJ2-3	TGTGCCAGCAGTTACTCCCGGGGTGAGGCAGATACGCAGTATTTT	CASSYSRGEADTQYF
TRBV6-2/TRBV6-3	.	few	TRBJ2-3	TGTGCCAGCAGCCACGCCAGTACCACAGATACGCAGTATTTT	CASSHASTTDTQYF